This TCR beta chain was sequenced in a study of STAT3 mutations in large granular lymphocyte leukemia. The study's findings and limits: Every T-LGLL patient had at least one immunodominant TCRbeta clonotype. Suggested: STAT3 mutation was not the ancestral event for these clonal expansions.

Notes on this clone: No antigen is known for it.

The CDR3 is 12 amino acids. Germline V gene lookup returns CDR1 GTSNPN and CDR2 SVGIG (reference sequence). Trimming took off 5 bases at V and 4 bases at J, with 12 bases between the two ends. Measured with immunoSEQ multiplex PCR; TCRdb has only the in-frame clones, and not every one. The table shows approximately 4,000 clones, with less than 55% occurring only once. The V call is TRBV30, the J call TRBJ2-7; a weak D match, TRBD1 (5 bases). The specimen sequenced was peripheral blood mononuclear cells. This receptor was obtained from a male patient in his 50s with T-cell large granular lymphocyte leukemia. Some clones in this sample may be carry-over from other donors' samples. The CDR3 coding sequence is TGTGCCTGGGGGGCATCGAGTTACGAGCAGTACTTC. The encoded protein is CAWGASSYEQYF.